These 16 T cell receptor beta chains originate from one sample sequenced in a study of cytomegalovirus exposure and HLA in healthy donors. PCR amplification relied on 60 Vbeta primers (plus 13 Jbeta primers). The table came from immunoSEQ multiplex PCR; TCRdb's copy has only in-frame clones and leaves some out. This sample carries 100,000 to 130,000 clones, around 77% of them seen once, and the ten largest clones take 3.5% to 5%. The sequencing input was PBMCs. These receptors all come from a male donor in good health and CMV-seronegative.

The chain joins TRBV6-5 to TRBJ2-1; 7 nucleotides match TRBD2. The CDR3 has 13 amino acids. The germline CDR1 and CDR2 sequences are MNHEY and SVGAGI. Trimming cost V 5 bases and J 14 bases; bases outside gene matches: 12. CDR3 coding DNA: TGTGCCAGCAGTACCTTGGGGGGGGGATTCAAGTTCTTC. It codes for CASSTLGGGFKFF.

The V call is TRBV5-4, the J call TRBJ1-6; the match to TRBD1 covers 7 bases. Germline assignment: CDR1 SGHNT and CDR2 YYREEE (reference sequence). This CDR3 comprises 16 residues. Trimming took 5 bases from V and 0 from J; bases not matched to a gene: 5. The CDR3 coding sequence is TGTGCCAGCAGTCCTGGACAGGCCTCCTATAATTCACCCCTCCACTTT. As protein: CASSPGQASYNSPLHF.

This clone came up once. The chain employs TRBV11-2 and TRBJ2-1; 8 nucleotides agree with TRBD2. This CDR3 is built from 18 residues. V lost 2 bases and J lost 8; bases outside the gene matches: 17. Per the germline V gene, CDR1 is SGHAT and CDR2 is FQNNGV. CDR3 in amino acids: CASSLSLLSGGPFDEQFF. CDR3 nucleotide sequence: TGTGCCAGCAGCTTATCGTTATTGTCGGGAGGGCCATTCGATGAGCAGTTCTTC. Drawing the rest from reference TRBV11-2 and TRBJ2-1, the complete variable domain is EAGVAQSPRYKIIEKRQSVAFWCNPISGHATLYWYQQILGQGPKLLIQFQNNGVVDDSQLPKDRFSAERLKGVDSTLKIQPAKLEDSAVYLCASSLSLLSGGPFDEQFFGPGTRLTVL.

The CDR3 region has the DNA TGTGCCAGCAACGGGGGAGGGTACAATGAGCAGTTCTTC. It specifies CASNGGGYNEQFF. V gene TRBV2 combines with J gene TRBJ2-1; 7 bases line up with TRBD2. CDR3 length: 13 residues. Germline-derived CDR1 and CDR2 are SNHLY and FYNNEI. J was trimmed by 4 bases and V by 7 bases; bases with no gene match: 4.

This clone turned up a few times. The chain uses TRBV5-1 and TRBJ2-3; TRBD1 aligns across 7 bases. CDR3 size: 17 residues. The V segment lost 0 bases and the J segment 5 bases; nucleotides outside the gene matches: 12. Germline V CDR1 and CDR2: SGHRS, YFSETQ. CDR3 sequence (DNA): TGCGCCAGCAGCTTGGGGGGACAGACTGGGGCACAAGATACGCAGTATTTT. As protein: CASSLGGQTGAQDTQYF.

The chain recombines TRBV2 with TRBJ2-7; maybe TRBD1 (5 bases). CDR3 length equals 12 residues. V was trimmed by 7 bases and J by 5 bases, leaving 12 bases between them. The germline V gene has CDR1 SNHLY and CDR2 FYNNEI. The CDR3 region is CASTDSLDEQYF. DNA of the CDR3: TGTGCCAGCACTGACAGCCTAGACGAGCAGTACTTC. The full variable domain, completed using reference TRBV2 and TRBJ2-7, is EPEVTQTPSHQVTQMGQEVILRCVPISNHLYFYWYRQILGQKVEFLVSFYNNEISEKSEIFDDQFSVERPDGSNFTLKIRSTKLEDSAMYFCASTDSLDEQYFGPGTRLTVT.

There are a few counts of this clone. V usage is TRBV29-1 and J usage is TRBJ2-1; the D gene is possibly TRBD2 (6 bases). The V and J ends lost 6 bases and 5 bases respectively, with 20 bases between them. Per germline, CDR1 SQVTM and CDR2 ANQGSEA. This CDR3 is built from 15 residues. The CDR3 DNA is TGCAGCGTCGAAACCGGGACTTCCGAAAACAATGAGCAGTTCTTC. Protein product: CSVETGTSENNEQFF.

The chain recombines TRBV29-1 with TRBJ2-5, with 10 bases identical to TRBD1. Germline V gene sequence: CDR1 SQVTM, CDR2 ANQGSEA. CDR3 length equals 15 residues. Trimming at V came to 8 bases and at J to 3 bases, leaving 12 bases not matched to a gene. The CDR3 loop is CSTSPAGTGEETQYF. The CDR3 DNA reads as TGCAGCACTTCTCCCGCCGGGACAGGGGAAGAGACCCAGTACTTC.

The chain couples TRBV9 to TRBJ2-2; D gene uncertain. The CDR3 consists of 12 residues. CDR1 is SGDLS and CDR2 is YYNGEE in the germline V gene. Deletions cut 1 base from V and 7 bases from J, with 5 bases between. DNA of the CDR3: TGTGCCAGCAGCGTACAGGTCGGGGAGCTGTTTTTT. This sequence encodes CASSVQVGELFF.

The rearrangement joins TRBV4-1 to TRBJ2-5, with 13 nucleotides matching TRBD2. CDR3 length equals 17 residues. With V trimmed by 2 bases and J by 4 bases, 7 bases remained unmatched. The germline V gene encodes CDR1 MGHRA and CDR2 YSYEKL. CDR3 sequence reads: CASSQWGTSGNSETQYF. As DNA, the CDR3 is TGCGCCAGCAGCCAATGGGGGACTAGCGGGAATTCAGAGACCCAGTACTTC.

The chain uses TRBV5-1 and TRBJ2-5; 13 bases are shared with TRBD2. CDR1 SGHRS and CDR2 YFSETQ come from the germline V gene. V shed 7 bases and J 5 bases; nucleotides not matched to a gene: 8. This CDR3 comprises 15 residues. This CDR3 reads CASATSGRAGETQYF. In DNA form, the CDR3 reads TGCGCCAGCGCCACTAGCGGGAGGGCCGGTGAGACCCAGTACTTC. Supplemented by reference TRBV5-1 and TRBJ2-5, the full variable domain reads KAGVTQTPRYLIKTRGQQVTLSCSPISGHRSVSWYQQTPGQGLQFLFEYFSETQRNKGNFPGRFSGRQFSNSRSEMNVSTLELGDSALYLCASATSGRAGETQYFGPGTRLLVL.

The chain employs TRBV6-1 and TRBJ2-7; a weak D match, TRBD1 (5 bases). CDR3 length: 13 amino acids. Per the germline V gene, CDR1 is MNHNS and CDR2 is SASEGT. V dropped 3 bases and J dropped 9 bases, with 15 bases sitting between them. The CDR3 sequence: CASSDPAGLVQYF. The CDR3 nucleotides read TGTGCCAGCAGTGATCCCGCAGGGCTTGTGCAGTACTTC.

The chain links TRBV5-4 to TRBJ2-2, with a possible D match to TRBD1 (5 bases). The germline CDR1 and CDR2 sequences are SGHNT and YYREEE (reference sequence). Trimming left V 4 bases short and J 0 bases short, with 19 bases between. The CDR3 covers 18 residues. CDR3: CASSPEVRAGSNTGELFF. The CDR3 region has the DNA TGTGCCAGCAGCCCCGAGGTTCGGGCAGGGTCGAACACCGGGGAGCTGTTTTTT. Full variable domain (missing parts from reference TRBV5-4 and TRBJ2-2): ETGVTQSPTHLIKTRGQQVTLRCSSQSGHNTVSWYQQALGQGPQFIFQYYREEENGRGNFPPRFSGLQFPNYSSELNVNALELDDSALYLCASSPEVRAGSNTGELFFGEGSRLTVL.

DNA of the CDR3: TGCGCCAGCAGGCCCCCGGAGGGGAGCTCCTACAATGAGCAGTTCTTC. Translating gives CASRPPEGSSYNEQFF. The chain employs TRBV10-1 and TRBJ2-1; D is possibly TRBD2 (6 bases). Trimming cost V 6 bases and J 0 bases, with 15 bases left between them. Germline V gives CDR1 WNHNN, CDR2 SYGVQD (reference sequence). The CDR3 is 16 amino acids.

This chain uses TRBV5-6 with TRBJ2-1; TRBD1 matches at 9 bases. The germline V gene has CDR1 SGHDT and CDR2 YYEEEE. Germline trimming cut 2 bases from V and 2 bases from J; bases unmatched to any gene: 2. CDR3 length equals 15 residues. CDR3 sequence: CASSLGQGTYNEQFF. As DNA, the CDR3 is TGTGCCAGCAGCTTAGGACAGGGGACCTACAATGAGCAGTTCTTC.

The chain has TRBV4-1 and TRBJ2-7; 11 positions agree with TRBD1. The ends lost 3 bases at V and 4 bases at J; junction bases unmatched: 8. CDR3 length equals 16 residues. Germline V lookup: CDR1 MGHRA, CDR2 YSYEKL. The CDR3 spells CASSHRRTGGEYEQYF. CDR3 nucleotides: TGCGCCAGCAGCCACCGTAGGACAGGGGGCGAGTACGAGCAGTACTTC.